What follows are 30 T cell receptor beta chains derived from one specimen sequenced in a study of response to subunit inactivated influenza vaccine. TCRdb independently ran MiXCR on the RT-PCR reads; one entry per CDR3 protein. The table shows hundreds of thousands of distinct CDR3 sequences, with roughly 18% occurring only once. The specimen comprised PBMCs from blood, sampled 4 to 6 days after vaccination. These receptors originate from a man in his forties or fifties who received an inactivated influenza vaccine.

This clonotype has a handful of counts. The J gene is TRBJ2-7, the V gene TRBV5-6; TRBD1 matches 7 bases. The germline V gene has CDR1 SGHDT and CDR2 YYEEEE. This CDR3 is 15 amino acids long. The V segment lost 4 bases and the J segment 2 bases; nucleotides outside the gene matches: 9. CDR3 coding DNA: TGTGCCAGCAGCGGAGGACAGGTTCTCACCTACGAGCAGTACTTC. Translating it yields CASSGGQVLTYEQYF.

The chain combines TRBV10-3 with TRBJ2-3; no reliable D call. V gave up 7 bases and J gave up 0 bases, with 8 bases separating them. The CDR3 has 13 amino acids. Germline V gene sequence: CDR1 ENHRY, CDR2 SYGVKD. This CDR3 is CAIKTGSTDTQYF. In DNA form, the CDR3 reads TGTGCCATCAAAACGGGTAGCACAGATACGCAGTATTTT.

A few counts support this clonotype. The CDR3 spells CASGWDSSSHEQYF. In nucleotides, the CDR3 is TGTGCCAGCGGATGGGACAGTTCAAGCCACGAGCAGTACTTC. This sequence joins TRBV18 and TRBJ2-7; TRBD1 matches 7 bases. The CDR3 extends over 14 amino acids. V shed 8 bases, J shed 5 bases, and the junction held 12 bases outside the gene matches. CDR1 is KGHSH and CDR2 is LQKENI in the germline V gene.

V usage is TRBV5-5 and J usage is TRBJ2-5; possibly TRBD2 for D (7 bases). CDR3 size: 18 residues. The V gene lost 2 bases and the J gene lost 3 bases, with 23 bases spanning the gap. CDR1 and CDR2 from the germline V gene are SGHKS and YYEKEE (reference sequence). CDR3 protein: CASSFGGSGTQVKETQYF. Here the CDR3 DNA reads TGTGCCAGCAGCTTCGGGGGCAGCGGGACCCAAGTCAAAGAGACCCAGTACTTC.

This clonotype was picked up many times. Written as DNA, the CDR3 is TGCAGTGCTAGAGGGGTACGGGAGACCTATAATTCACCCCTCCACTTT. It codes for CSARGVRETYNSPLHF. This rearrangement joins TRBV20-1 to TRBJ1-6, with D uncertain. The V gene lost 1 base and the J gene lost 2 bases, with 12 bases spanning the gap. There are 16 residues in the CDR3. Germline V gene data show CDR1 as DFQATT and CDR2 as SNEGSKA (reference sequence).

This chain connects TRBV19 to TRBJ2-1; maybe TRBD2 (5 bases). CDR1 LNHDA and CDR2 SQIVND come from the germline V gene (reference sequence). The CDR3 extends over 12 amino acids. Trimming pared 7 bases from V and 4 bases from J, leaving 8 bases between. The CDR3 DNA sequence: TGTGCCAGTATTGGACTGTACAATGAGCAGTTCTTC. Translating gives CASIGLYNEQFF.

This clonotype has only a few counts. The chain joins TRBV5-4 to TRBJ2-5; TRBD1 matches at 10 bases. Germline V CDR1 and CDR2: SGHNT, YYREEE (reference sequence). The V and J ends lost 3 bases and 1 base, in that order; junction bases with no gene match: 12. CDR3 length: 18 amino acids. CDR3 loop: CASSSTGTGDLTQETQYF. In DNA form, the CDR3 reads TGTGCCAGCAGCTCAACCGGGACAGGGGACTTAACCCAAGAGACCCAGTACTTC.

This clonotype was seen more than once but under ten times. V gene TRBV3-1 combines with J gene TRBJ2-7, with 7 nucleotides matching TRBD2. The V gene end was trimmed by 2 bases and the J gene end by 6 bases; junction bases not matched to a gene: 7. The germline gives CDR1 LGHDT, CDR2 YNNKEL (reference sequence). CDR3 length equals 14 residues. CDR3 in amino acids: CASSQRLAYTEQYF. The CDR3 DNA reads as TGTGCCAGCAGCCAACGACTAGCTTATACCGAGCAGTACTTC.

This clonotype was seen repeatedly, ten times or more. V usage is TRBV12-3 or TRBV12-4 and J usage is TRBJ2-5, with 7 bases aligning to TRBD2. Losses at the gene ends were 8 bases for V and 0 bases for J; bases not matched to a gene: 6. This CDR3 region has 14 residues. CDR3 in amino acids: CASRYGTNQETQYF. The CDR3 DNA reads TGTGCCAGCCGATACGGGACTAACCAAGAGACCCAGTACTTC.

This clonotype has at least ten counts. The CDR3 region is CSAGDTEAFF. The CDR3 nucleotides are TGCAGCGCGGGAGACACTGAAGCTTTCTTT. This chain uses TRBV29-1 with TRBJ1-1; D is undetermined. The CDR3 has 10 residues. CDR1 is SQVTM, CDR2 ANQGSEA, per germline. Trimming removed 7 bases from V and 3 bases from J, with 6 bases in between. The variable domain in full, with the rest retrieved from reference TRBV29-1 and TRBJ1-1, is SAVISQKPSRDICQRGTSLTIQCQVDSQVTMMFWYRQQPGQSLTLIATANQGSEATYESGFVIDKFPISRPNLTFSTLTVSNMSPEDSSIYLCSAGDTEAFFGQGTRLTVV.

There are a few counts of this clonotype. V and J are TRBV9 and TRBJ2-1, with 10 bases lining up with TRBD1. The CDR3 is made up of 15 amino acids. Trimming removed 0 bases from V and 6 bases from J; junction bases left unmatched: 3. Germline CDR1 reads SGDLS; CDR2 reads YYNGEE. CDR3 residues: CASSVVGTGVNEQFF. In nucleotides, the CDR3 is TGTGCCAGCAGCGTAGTAGGGACAGGGGTCAATGAGCAGTTCTTC.

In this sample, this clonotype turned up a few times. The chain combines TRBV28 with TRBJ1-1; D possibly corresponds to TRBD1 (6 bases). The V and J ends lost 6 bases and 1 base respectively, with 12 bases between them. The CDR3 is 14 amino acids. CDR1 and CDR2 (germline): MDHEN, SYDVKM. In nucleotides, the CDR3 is TGTGCCAGCAGGTCCGGGACACAGAACACTGAAGCTTTCTTT. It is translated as CASRSGTQNTEAFF.

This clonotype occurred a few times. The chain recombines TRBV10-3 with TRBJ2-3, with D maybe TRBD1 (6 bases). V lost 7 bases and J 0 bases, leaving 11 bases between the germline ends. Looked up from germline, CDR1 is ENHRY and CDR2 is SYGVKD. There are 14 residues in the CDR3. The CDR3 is CAIKGGQSTDTQYF. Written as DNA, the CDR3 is TGTGCCATCAAAGGAGGACAGAGCACAGATACGCAGTATTTT.

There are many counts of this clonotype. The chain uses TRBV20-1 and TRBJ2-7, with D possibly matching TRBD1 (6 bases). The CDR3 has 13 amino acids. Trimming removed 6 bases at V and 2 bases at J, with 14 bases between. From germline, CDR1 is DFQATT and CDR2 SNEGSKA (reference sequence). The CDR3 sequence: CSASPGQTYEQYF. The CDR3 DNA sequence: TGCAGTGCGTCACCGGGACAAACCTACGAGCAGTACTTC.

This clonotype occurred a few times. CDR3 protein: CSVLTGYGTNEKLFF. CDR3 nucleotide sequence: TGCAGCGTTTTGACAGGGTACGGAACTAATGAAAAACTGTTTTTT. The chain has TRBV29-1 and TRBJ1-4; 7 positions agree with TRBD1. Trimming at V came to 5 bases and at J to 1 base, leaving 7 bases not matched to a gene. Germline CDR1 is SQVTM and CDR2 is ANQGSEA. The CDR3 is 15 residues long.

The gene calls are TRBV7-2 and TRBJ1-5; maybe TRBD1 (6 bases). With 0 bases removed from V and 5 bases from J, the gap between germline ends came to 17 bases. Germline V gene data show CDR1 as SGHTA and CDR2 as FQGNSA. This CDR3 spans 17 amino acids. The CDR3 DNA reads TGTGCCAGCAGCTTAGCCCTCACCGGGACAAGAGATCAGCCCCAGCATTTT. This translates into CASSLALTGTRDQPQHF.

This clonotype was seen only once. CDR3 loop: CASSPRERLAGGGEQYF. DNA for the CDR3: TGTGCCAGCAGCCCACGGGAACGGCTAGCGGGAGGTGGCGAGCAGTACTTC. The V call is TRBV6-2 or TRBV6-3, the J call TRBJ2-7; 11 bases line up with TRBD2. Germline lookup yields CDR1 MNHEY and CDR2 SVGEGT. V lost 6 bases to trimming and J lost 6 bases; unmatched junction nucleotides: 16. This CDR3 has 17 amino acids.

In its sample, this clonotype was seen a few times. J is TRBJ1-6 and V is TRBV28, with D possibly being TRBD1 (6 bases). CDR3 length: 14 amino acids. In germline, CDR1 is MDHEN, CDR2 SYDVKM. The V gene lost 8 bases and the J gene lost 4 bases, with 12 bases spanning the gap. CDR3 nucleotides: TGTGCCAGCGTACAAGGGGGTTATAATTCACCCCTCCACTTT. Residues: CASVQGGYNSPLHF.

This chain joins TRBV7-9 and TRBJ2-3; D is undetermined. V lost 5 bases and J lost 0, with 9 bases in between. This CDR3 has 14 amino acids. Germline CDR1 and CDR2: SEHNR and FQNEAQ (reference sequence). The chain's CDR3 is CASSPLVSTDTQYF. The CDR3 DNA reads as TGTGCCAGCAGCCCGCTGGTCAGCACAGATACGCAGTATTTT.

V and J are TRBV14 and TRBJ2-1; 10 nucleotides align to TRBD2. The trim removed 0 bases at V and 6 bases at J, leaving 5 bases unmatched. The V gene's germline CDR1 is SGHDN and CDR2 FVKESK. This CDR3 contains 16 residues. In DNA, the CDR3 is TGTGCCAGCAGCCAAGATACTAGCGGGATGGTCAATGAGCAGTTCTTC. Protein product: CASSQDTSGMVNEQFF.

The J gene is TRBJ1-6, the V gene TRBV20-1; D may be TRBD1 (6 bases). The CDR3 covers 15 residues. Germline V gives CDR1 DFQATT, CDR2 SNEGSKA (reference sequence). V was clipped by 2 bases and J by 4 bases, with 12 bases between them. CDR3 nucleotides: TGCAGTGCTAGAATTTTCGGACAGTATAATTCACCCCTCCACTTT. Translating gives CSARIFGQYNSPLHF.

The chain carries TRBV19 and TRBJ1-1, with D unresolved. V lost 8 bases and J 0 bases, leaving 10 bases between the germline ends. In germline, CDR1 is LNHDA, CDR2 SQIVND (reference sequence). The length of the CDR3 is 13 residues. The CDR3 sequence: CASARELNTEAFF. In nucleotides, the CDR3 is TGTGCCAGTGCGAGGGAGTTGAACACTGAAGCTTTCTTT.

The DNA for the CDR3 is TGTGCCAGTAGTCCCGGGGGCGGGGTCCGTGAGCAGTTCTTC. It codes for CASSPGGGVREQFF. The rearrangement joins TRBV19 to TRBJ2-1; D tentatively fits TRBD1 or TRBD2 (6 bases each). Trimming pared 5 bases from V and 9 bases from J, leaving 17 bases between. Germline V CDR1 and CDR2: LNHDA, SQIVND (reference sequence). The CDR3 is 14 amino acids.

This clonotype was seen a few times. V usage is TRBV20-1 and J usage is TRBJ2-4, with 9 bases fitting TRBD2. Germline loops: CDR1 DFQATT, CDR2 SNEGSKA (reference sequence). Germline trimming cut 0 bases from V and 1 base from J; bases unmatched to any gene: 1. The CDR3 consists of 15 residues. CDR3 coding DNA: TGCAGTGCTAGAGAGGCGGGAGGGGCCAAAAACATTCAGTACTTC. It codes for CSAREAGGAKNIQYF.

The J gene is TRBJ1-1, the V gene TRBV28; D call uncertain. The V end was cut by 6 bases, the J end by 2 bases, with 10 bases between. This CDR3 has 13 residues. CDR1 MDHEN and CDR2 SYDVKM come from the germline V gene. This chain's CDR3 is CASRPDINTEAFF. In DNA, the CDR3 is TGTGCCAGCAGGCCTGACATAAACACTGAAGCTTTCTTT.

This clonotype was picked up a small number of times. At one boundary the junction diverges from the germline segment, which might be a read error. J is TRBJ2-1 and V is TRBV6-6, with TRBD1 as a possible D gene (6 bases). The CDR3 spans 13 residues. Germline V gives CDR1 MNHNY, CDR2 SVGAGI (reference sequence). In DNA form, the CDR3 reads TGTGCCAGCAGTTACTCGACTCTGGACAGTGTGAGCTTC. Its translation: CASSYSTLDSVSF.

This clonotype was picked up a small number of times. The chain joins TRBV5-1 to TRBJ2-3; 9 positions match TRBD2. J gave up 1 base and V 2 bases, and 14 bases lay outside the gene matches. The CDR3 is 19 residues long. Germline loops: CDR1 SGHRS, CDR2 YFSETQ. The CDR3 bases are TGCGCCAGCAGCTTCGGACAACCACCTAGCGGGGCCGGCACAGATACGCAGTATTTT. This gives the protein CASSFGQPPSGAGTDTQYF.

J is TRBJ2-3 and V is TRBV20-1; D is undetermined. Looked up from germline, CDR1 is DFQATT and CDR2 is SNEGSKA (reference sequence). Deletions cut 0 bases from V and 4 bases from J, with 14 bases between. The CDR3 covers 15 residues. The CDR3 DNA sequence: TGCAGTGCTAGAGATTGGGGTTGGTCCGCAGATACGCAGTATTTT. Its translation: CSARDWGWSADTQYF.

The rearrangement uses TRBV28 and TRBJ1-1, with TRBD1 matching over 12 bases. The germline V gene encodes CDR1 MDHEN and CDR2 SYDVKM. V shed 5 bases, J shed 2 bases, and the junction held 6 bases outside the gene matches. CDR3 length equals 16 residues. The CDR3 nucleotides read TGTGCCAGCAGTCCCCAGGGACAGGGGGCAAACACTGAAGCTTTCTTT. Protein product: CASSPQGQGANTEAFF.

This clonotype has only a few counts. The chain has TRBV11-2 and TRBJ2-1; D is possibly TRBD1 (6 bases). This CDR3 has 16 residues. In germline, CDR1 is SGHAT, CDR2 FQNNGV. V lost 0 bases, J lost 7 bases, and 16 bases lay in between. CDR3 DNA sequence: TGTGCCAGCAGCTTAGAACCTCCGGGACATGGGAATGAGCAGTTCTTC. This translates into CASSLEPPGHGNEQFF.